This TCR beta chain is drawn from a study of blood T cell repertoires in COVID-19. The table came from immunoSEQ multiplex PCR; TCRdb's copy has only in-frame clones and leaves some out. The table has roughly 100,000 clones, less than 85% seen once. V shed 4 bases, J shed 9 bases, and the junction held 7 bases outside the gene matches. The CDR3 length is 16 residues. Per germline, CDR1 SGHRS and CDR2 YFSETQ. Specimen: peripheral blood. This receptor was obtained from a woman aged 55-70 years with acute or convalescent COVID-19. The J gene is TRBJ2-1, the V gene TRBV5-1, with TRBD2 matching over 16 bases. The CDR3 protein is CASSEGLAGGPGEQFF. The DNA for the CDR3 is TGCGCCAGCAGCGAGGGACTAGCGGGGGGGCCGGGTGAGCAGTTCTTC.